These T cell receptor beta chains were read from a single sample in a study of vaccination and CD4 T cells after COVID-19. Antigen specificity for these receptors is unknown. TCRdb processed the PCR reads anew with MiXCR; each CDR3 protein has one entry. The data hold around 10,000 distinct CDR3 sequences, with around 43% observed a single time. Specimen: CD4+ T cells from blood, cultured in vitro. These receptors all come from a human donor who had recovered from COVID-19. Both conserved end residues are part of each CDR3. Each record gives: J gene, clone size, D gene, V gene, CDR3 protein, CDR3 DNA. The D gene is left open where the match is weak. Size is stated for part of the rows, as once, few or many counts, or as a class when the clone is expanded.

J: TRBJ2-5; size: few; D: NA; V: TRBV11-3; CDR3: CASSYPGVAETQYF; DNA: TGTGCCAGCAGCTACCCGGGCGTCGCGGAGACCCAGTACTTC
J: TRBJ2-3; size: few; D: NA; V: TRBV20-1; CDR3: CSAPTSLKTDTQYF; DNA: TGCAGTGCTCCCACGAGCCTAAAAACAGATACGCAGTATTTT
J: TRBJ1-5; size: few; D: NA; V: TRBV6-2/TRBV6-3; CDR3: CASSYLTARVDQPQHF; DNA: TGTGCCAGCAGTTACCTGACTGCCAGGGTTGATCAGCCCCAGCATTTT
J: TRBJ2-7; size: NA; D: TRBD1; V: TRBV2; CDR3: CASRGTGRLTGEQYF; DNA: TGTGCCAGCAGGGGGACAGGGAGGTTAACAGGCGAGCAGTACTTC
J: TRBJ1-1; size: few; D: NA; V: TRBV19; CDR3: CASSDEVYTEAFF; DNA: TGTGCCTCAAGCGACGAAGTTTACACTGAAGCTTTCTTT
J: TRBJ1-6; size: few; D: TRBD1; V: TRBV5-4; CDR3: CASSLQGAGNSPLHF; DNA: TGTGCCAGCAGCTTGCAGGGGGCGGGTAATTCACCCCTCCACTTT
J: TRBJ1-1; size: NA; D: NA; V: TRBV4-1; CDR3: CASSQTVNTEAFF; DNA: TGCGCCAGCAGCCAAACAGTAAACACTGAAGCTTTCTTT
J: TRBJ2-3; size: NA; D: NA; V: TRBV19; CDR3: CASTGINTDTQYF; DNA: TGTGCCAGTACGGGAATAAACACAGATACGCAGTATTTT
J: TRBJ1-5; size: NA; D: NA; V: TRBV6-1; CDR3: CAIHRELSSNQPQHF; DNA: TGTGCCATCCACAGGGAGCTGTCGAGCAATCAGCCCCAGCATTTT
J: TRBJ2-1; size: few; D: TRBD2; V: TRBV7-2; CDR3: CASSPWTSGAYNEQFF; DNA: TGTGCCAGCAGCCCGTGGACTAGCGGGGCCTACAATGAGCAGTTCTTC
J: TRBJ1-5; size: NA; D: NA; V: TRBV5-6; CDR3: CASSLGRDQPQHF; DNA: TGTGCCAGCAGCTTGGGCAGGGATCAGCCCCAGCATTTT
J: TRBJ2-3; size: few; D: NA; V: TRBV15; CDR3: CATSRDYGTDTQYF; DNA: TGTGCCACCAGCAGAGATTACGGAACAGATACGCAGTATTTT
J: TRBJ1-1; size: NA; D: TRBD1; V: TRBV6-2/TRBV6-3; CDR3: CASSRTGNTEAFF; DNA: TGTGCCAGCAGCAGGACAGGGAACACTGAAGCTTTCTTT
J: TRBJ1-1; size: NA; D: NA; V: TRBV19; CDR3: CASTLDGGLRNTEAFF; DNA: TGTGCCAGTACCCTAGATGGGGGGCTGAGGAACACTGAAGCTTTCTTT
J: TRBJ1-6; size: few; D: NA; V: TRBV6-5; CDR3: CASSYDLTNPLHF; DNA: TGTGCCAGCAGCTACGATCTGACAAACCCCCTCCACTTT
J: TRBJ2-5; size: NA; D: TRBD2; V: TRBV20-1; CDR3: CSAARGGAHETQYF; DNA: TGCAGTGCTGCCCGCGGGGGGGCTCATGAGACCCAGTACTTC
J: TRBJ2-7; size: NA; D: NA; V: TRBV28; CDR3: CASGRQLGSEQYF; DNA: TGTGCCAGCGGCCGCCAACTGGGGAGTGAGCAGTACTTC
J: TRBJ1-1; size: NA; D: NA; V: TRBV4-3; CDR3: CASSQGRQNTEAFF; DNA: TGCGCCAGCAGCCAAGGAAGGCAGAACACTGAAGCTTTCTTT
J: TRBJ2-2; size: NA; D: TRBD2; V: TRBV25-1; CDR3: CASSGGLTSGGSGELFF; DNA: TGTGCCAGCAGTGGCGGCCTGACTAGCGGGGGGTCAGGGGAGCTGTTTTTT
J: TRBJ2-2; size: NA; D: TRBD2; V: TRBV5-1; CDR3: CASSLERLAVPGELFF; DNA: TGCGCCAGCAGCTTGGAGAGACTAGCGGTTCCCGGGGAACTGTTTTTT
J: TRBJ1-1; size: large; D: TRBD1; V: TRBV18; CDR3: CASSPGTGGLNTEAFF; DNA: TGTGCCAGCTCACCCGGGACAGGGGGCTTGAACACTGAAGCTTTCTTT
J: TRBJ2-7; size: NA; D: TRBD2; V: TRBV7-2; CDR3: CASSLTSGPYEQYF; DNA: TGTGCCAGCAGCTTGACTAGCGGCCCCTACGAGCAGTACTTC
J: TRBJ1-5; size: NA; D: NA; V: TRBV15; CDR3: CATSRGGRGPYQPQHF; DNA: TGTGCCACCAGCAGAGGGGGAAGGGGTCCTTATCAGCCCCAGCATTTT
J: TRBJ1-1; size: NA; D: NA; V: TRBV2; CDR3: CASTGGMRNPAFF; DNA: TGTGCCAGCACAGGAGGTATGCGGAACCCAGCTTTCTTT
J: TRBJ1-6; size: few; D: TRBD1; V: TRBV5-1; CDR3: CASRIGDRQRGSPLHF; DNA: TGCGCCAGCAGGATTGGGGACAGGCAACGGGGTTCACCCCTCCACTTT
J: TRBJ2-1; size: NA; D: NA; V: TRBV15; CDR3: CATSMTAGTYNEQFF; DNA: TGTGCCACCAGCATGACGGCAGGGACGTACAATGAGCAGTTCTTC
J: TRBJ2-2; size: NA; D: NA; V: TRBV20-1; CDR3: CSARRTETGELFF; DNA: TGCAGTGCTAGGAGGACAGAGACCGGGGAGCTGTTTTTT
J: TRBJ2-7; size: few; D: TRBD2; V: TRBV30; CDR3: CAWSFSGGREQYF; DNA: TGTGCCTGGAGCTTTAGCGGGGGTCGCGAGCAGTACTTC
J: TRBJ1-2; size: few; D: TRBD1; V: TRBV30; CDR3: CAWSLRGQGHGYTF; DNA: TGTGCCTGGAGTTTACGGGGACAGGGACATGGCTACACCTTC
J: TRBJ1-2; size: NA; D: TRBD1; V: TRBV5-1; CDR3: CASRPRDRVSTNYGYTF; DNA: TGCGCCAGCAGACCCCGGGACAGGGTCTCAACTAACTATGGCTACACCTTC
J: TRBJ2-3; size: NA; D: NA; V: TRBV12-3/TRBV12-4; CDR3: CASRGVGGDTQYF; DNA: TGTGCCAGCAGAGGAGTAGGAGGGGATACGCAGTATTTT
J: TRBJ2-1; size: NA; D: NA; V: TRBV19; CDR3: CASSSYNEQFF; DNA: TGTGCCAGTAGCTCCTACAATGAGCAGTTCTTC
J: TRBJ1-5; size: few; D: NA; V: TRBV7-5; CDR3: CISVPEAPDREVIQPQHF; DNA: NA
J: TRBJ1-6; size: NA; D: NA; V: TRBV5-4; CDR3: CASSPGTQRASPLHF; DNA: TGTGCCAGCAGCCCGGGGACGCAACGGGCCTCACCCCTCCACTTT
J: TRBJ2-5; size: few; D: TRBD1; V: TRBV7-6; CDR3: CASSRKYRGTETQYF; DNA: TGTGCCAGCAGCCGGAAGTACAGGGGGACTGAGACCCAGTACTTC
J: TRBJ1-6; size: NA; D: TRBD1; V: TRBV12-3/TRBV12-4; CDR3: CASSLRGQGSPLHF; DNA: TGTGCCAGCAGTTTACGGGGACAGGGTTCACCCCTCCACTTT
J: TRBJ2-1; size: NA; D: TRBD1; V: TRBV7-8; CDR3: CASSLRTGLYGEQFF; DNA: TGTGCCAGCAGCTTAAGGACAGGGCTTTACGGTGAGCAGTTCTTC
J: TRBJ1-2; size: NA; D: TRBD1; V: TRBV2; CDR3: CASSLGGWNYGYTF; DNA: TGTGCCAGCAGTCTAGGGGGCTGGAACTATGGCTACACCTTC
J: TRBJ1-2; size: few; D: TRBD1; V: TRBV20-1; CDR3: CSARQGAGYGGYTF; DNA: TGCAGTGCTAGACAGGGGGCTGGCTATGGGGGCTACACCTTC
J: TRBJ2-3; size: NA; D: TRBD2; V: TRBV7-9; CDR3: CASSLVGLAGTDTQYF; DNA: TGTGCCAGCAGCTTAGTCGGGCTAGCGGGCACAGATACGCAGTATTTT
J: TRBJ1-2; size: NA; D: NA; V: TRBV7-9; CDR3: CASSNRDYGYTF; DNA: TGTGCCAGCAGCAACAGAGACTATGGCTACACCTTC
J: TRBJ1-2; size: NA; D: NA; V: TRBV7-2; CDR3: CASSPGAEQYYGYTF; DNA: TGTGCCAGCAGCCCAGGCGCGGAACAGTATTATGGCTACACCTTC
J: TRBJ1-2; size: few; D: NA; V: TRBV20-1; CDR3: CSAPLRAGGSGGYTF; DNA: TGCAGTGCTCCCCTTAGGGCGGGGGGTTCGGGAGGCTACACCTTC
J: TRBJ1-1; size: few; D: TRBD1; V: TRBV2; CDR3: CASRDRGTEAFF; DNA: TGTGCCAGCAGGGACAGGGGCACTGAAGCTTTCTTT
J: TRBJ1-5; size: NA; D: NA; V: TRBV2; CDR3: CATSGQSSNQPQHF; DNA: TGTGCCACCTCGGGACAATCTAGCAATCAGCCCCAGCATTTT
J: TRBJ2-1; size: NA; D: TRBD1; V: TRBV5-1; CDR3: CASSLRGRGLGEQFF; DNA: TGCGCCAGCAGCTTGCGGGGCAGGGGGCTAGGTGAGCAGTTCTTC
J: TRBJ1-1; size: few; D: NA; V: TRBV20-1; CDR3: CSASTAVNTEAFF; DNA: TGCAGTGCTAGTACTGCAGTGAACACTGAAGCTTTCTTT
J: TRBJ1-2; size: few; D: NA; V: TRBV11-2; CDR3: CASSFRGGYTF; DNA: TGTGCCAGCAGCTTTCGGGGTGGCTACACCTTC
J: TRBJ1-6; size: few; D: NA; V: TRBV6-1; CDR3: CASSDSGRPRYSPLHF; DNA: TGTGCCAGCAGTGACTCTGGGAGACCGAGATATTCACCCCTCCACTTT
J: TRBJ1-2; size: NA; D: NA; V: TRBV6-1; CDR3: CASRANDGYTF; DNA: TGTGCCAGCAGGGCGAATGATGGCTACACCTTC
J: TRBJ2-7; size: NA; D: NA; V: TRBV30; CDR3: CAWSVGTVSYEQYF; DNA: TGTGCCTGGAGTGTAGGAACAGTGTCCTACGAGCAGTACTTC
J: TRBJ1-1; size: few; D: NA; V: TRBV10-3; CDR3: CAISGQAEAFF; DNA: TGTGCCATCAGTGGTCAGGCTGAAGCTTTCTTT
J: TRBJ2-1; size: NA; D: NA; V: TRBV2; CDR3: CASIWQGSYNEQFF; DNA: TGTGCCAGCATATGGCAGGGCAGCTACAATGAGCAGTTCTTC